This T cell receptor (beta chain) was retrieved from a study of T cell clones after liver transplantation. TCRdb's table, derived via immunoSEQ multiplex PCR, lists solely in-frame clones and lacks some. This table has around 110,000 clones, about nine tenths appearing once. V lost 6 bases to trimming and J lost 9 bases, with 12 bases between them. This CDR3 region has 12 residues. The V gene's germline CDR1 is MNHEY and CDR2 SMNVEV (reference sequence). This receptor was taken from a human patient who received a liver transplant. Some T cells may possibly be graft donor cells. The V call is TRBV27, the J call TRBJ1-3; D ambiguous. The source was CD4+ T cells from blood, collected 12 months after liver transplant. In DNA form, the CDR3 reads TGTGCCAGCAGCCCAGATCGTGCCACCATATATTTT. It yields the protein CASSPDRATIYF.